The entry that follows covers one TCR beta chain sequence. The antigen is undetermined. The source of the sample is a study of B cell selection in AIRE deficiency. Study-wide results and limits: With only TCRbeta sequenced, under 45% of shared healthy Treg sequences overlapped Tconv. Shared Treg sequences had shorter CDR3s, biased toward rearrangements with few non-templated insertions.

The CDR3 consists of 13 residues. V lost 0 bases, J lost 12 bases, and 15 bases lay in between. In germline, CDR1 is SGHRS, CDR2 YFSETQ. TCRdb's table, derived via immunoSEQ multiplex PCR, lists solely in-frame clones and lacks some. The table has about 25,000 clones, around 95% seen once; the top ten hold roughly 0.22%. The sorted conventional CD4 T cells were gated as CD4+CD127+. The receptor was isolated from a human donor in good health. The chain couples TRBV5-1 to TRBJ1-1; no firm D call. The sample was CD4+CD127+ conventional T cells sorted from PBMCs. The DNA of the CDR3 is TGCGCCAGCAGCTTGGCATTAAGGGATTCGACTTTCTTT. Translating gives CASSLALRDSTFF.